The T cell receptor beta chain under discussion was sequenced for a study of blood T cells in healthy people across ages. The people who gave samples were healthy Caucasians from Russia, aged roughly 6 to 100. Trimming cost V 3 bases and J 2 bases, with 8 bases left between them. From germline, CDR1 is SNHLY and CDR2 FYNNEI. The CDR3 covers 14 residues. With regard to this clonotype: What it binds is unknown.

The study's findings and limits: As age increased, TCR beta diversity per million T cells fell in a roughly linear fashion. Naive T cell percentage strongly correlated with TCR beta diversity.

Together with a sample-barcoded 5' primer, a J-beta primer mix was included in a second PCR lasting roughly 6 to 12 cycles. Per sample, CDR3-containing paired-end reads numbered at least 2.5 million. In TCRdb, the 5' RACE reads were re-called with MiXCR into one record per CDR3 protein. This sample has 1.5 million to 2 million distinct CDR3 sequences, with approximately 50% found just once. The sequence came from a woman aged 40-49 years in good health. The sequenced sample was blood. V and J are TRBV2 and TRBJ2-4; D uncertain. The DNA for the CDR3 is TGTGCCAGCAGTGACGGCAGTACCAAAAACATTCAGTACTTC. It specifies CASSDGSTKNIQYF.